This T cell receptor beta chain is from a study of cytomegalovirus exposure and HLA in healthy donors. About the study: Prior work identified 120 million or so unique TCR beta sequences in some 200 million T cells.

PCR amplification relied on 60 Vbeta primers (plus 13 Jbeta primers). Clones were read by immunoSEQ multiplex PCR, and TCRdb kept only the in-frame ones, dropping some. The ten top clones account for 1.3% to 1.5%, within a sample of approximately 82,000 clones. Study-wide results and limits: Earlier analysis found most TCR beta V segments productive about 87% or about 30% of the time. A link between a missense DCLRE1C variant and TCR beta V- and J-gene trimming emerged from a later analysis.

To note about this clone: Its antigen is undetermined.

Sequencing was performed on PBMCs. The TCR comes from a woman aged 60 to 75 in good health and CMV-seronegative.

CDR3 region: CAWRLAGAETQYF. CDR3 in DNA: TGTGCCTGGAGACTAGCGGGAGCAGAGACCCAGTACTTC. The chain has TRBV30 and TRBJ2-5; TRBD2 matches at 11 bases. V lost 3 bases to trimming and J lost 4 bases; unmatched junction nucleotides: 1. The CDR3 sequence is 13 residues long. The germline V gene has CDR1 GTSNPN and CDR2 SVGIG (reference sequence).